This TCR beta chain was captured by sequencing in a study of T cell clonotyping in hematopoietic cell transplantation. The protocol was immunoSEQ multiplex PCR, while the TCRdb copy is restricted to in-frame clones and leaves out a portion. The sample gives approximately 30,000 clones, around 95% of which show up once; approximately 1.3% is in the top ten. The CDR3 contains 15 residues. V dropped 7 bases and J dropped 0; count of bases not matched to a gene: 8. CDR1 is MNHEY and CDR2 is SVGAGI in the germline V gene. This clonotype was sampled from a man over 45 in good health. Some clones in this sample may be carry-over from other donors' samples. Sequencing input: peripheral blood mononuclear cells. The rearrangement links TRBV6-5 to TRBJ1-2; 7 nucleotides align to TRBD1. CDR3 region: CASIDRAATNYGYTF. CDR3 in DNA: TGTGCCAGCATCGACAGGGCTGCAACTAACTATGGCTACACCTTC.